Below are 2 T cell receptor beta chains sequenced from a single sample in a study of PD-1 blockade in classical Hodgkin lymphoma. Sequenced by immunoSEQ multiplex PCR; TCRdb stores in-frame clones only, minus some. The data hold around 28,000 clones, with approximately 70% observed a single time. Every patient had relapsed following autologous stem cell transplantation, and cohorts differed in brentuximab vedotin exposure. Sequencing used peripheral blood mononuclear cells (PBMCs), obtained before the second cycle of nivolumab. The receptor source for this set is a human donor with classical Hodgkin lymphoma.

This clone was seen more than once but under ten times. The rearrangement links TRBV28 to TRBJ2-2; 10 bases agree with TRBD1. The V and J ends lost 1 base and 7 bases, in that order; junction bases with no gene match: 6. Germline CDR1 MDHEN, CDR2 SYDVKM. CDR3 length: 16 amino acids. This CDR3 reads CASSLSRGQGIGELFF. Written as DNA, the CDR3 is TGTGCCAGCAGTTTATCCCGGGGACAGGGGATCGGGGAGCTGTTTTTT.

This clone has just one count. The chain's CDR3 is CASSYTGGTGELFF. The CDR3 nucleotides read TGTGCCAGCAGCTACACAGGGGGCACCGGGGAGCTGTTTTTT. The chain is built from TRBV7-2 and TRBJ2-2; TRBD1 agrees at 8 bases. This CDR3 has 14 residues. The junction had 2 bases not matched to a gene; V was cut back by 4 bases and J by 4 bases. Looked up from germline, CDR1 is SGHTA and CDR2 is FQGNSA.